This entry concerns a single TCR beta chain. The sample originates from a study of blood T cell repertoires in COVID-19. In the study overall: There were acute and convalescent COVID-19 samples, and they came from the United States, Italy and Spain. Sample material is recorded as cDNA or gDNA derived from T cells, B-cell-depleted T cells, or PBMCs.

The V and J ends lost 7 bases and 8 bases respectively, with 15 bases between them. Germline V lookup: CDR1 SGHRS, CDR2 YFSETQ. There are 13 residues in the CDR3. Some clones are missing from TCRdb's copy, which holds only in-frame ones; the method was immunoSEQ multiplex PCR. The profile covers fewer than 250,000 clones, with roughly 80% appearing a single time and about 2.3% taken by the ten largest. This sequence was found in a woman between 40 and 50 years old with active or convalescent COVID-19. The gene calls are TRBV5-1 and TRBJ1-4; a possible D gene is TRBD1 (5 bases). The sequenced sample was peripheral blood. As DNA, the CDR3 is TGCGCCAGCCGGGTGGGGCATGAGGAAAAACTGTTTTTT. Translating gives CASRVGHEEKLFF.